A selection of T cell receptor beta chains follows, all from one sample in a study of blood T cell repertoires in COVID-19. TCRdb keeps only in-frame clones here, not all; method: immunoSEQ multiplex PCR. Of 130,000 or so clones listed, about 86% are singletons. Input material: peripheral blood. These TCRs come from a woman aged 50 to 60 who had recovered from COVID-19. The CDR3 runs from the conserved cysteine through the conserved F or W. The D gene is left open where the match is weak. Clone size is stated in some rows and not others, as once, few, many or a class when expanded.

v_gene	d_gene	abundance	j_gene	CDR3aa	CDR3nt
TRBV4-3	TRBD2	-	TRBJ2-6	CASSQPSGKSSGANVLTF	TGCGCCAGCAGCCAACCTAGCGGGAAGAGCTCTGGGGCCAACGTCCTGACTTTC
TRBV9	-	-	TRBJ2-1	CASSVGGPNEQFF	TGTGCCAGCAGCGTAGGGGGGCCAAATGAGCAGTTCTTC
TRBV4-1	-	few	TRBJ1-5	CASSQVLPQPQHF	TGCGCCAGCAGCCAAGTACTTCCCCAGCCCCAGCATTTT
TRBV7-2	TRBD1	-	TRBJ2-1	CASLPERGTAGEQFF	TGTGCCAGCCTACCCGAAAGAGGGACAGCCGGTGAGCAGTTCTTC
TRBV2	-	-	TRBJ1-1	CASSPRRAMNTEAFF	TGTGCCAGCAGTCCTCGGCGGGCCATGAACACTGAAGCTTTCTTT
TRBV24-1	TRBD1	-	TRBJ1-2	CATSNRDSYYGYTF	TGTGCCACCAGTAACAGGGACAGTTACTATGGCTACACCTTC
TRBV18	-	-	TRBJ1-1	CASSPQGSTEAFF	TGTGCCAGCTCCCCTCAGGGGTCCACTGAAGCTTTCTTT
TRBV15	-	-	TRBJ2-3	CATSRGAYSNTDTQYF	TGTGCCACCAGCAGAGGCGCTTATTCAAACACAGATACGCAGTATTTT
TRBV7-8	TRBD1	-	TRBJ1-1	CASSLAQGGTEAFF	TGTGCCAGCAGCTTAGCGCAGGGGGGCACTGAAGCTTTCTTT
TRBV5-1	TRBD2	-	TRBJ2-7	CASSGGGSYEQYF	TGCGCCAGCAGCGGGGGGGGCTCCTACGAGCAGTACTTC
TRBV11-2	-	-	TRBJ2-1	CASSLAPSDNNEQFF	TGTGCCAGCAGCTTAGCCCCTAGTGATAACAATGAGCAGTTCTTC
TRBV11-1	-	-	TRBJ1-3	CASSFGSSGNTIYF	TGTGCCAGCAGCTTTGGCAGCTCTGGAAACACCATATATTTT
TRBV21-1	-	few	TRBJ1-1	CASSPSDRGRAEAFF	TGTGCCAGCAGCCCCTCAGACAGGGGGCGAGCTGAAGCTTTCTTT
TRBV30	-	-	TRBJ1-2	CAWTLQGQNGYTF	TGTGCCTGGACACTCCAGGGGCAGAATGGCTACACCTTC
TRBV5-1	TRBD1	-	TRBJ2-3	CASSLVGGSDTQYF	TGCGCCAGCAGCTTGGTAGGGGGCTCAGATACGCAGTATTTT
TRBV2	-	once	TRBJ1-1	CASSGWEAPRGMNTEAFF	TGTGCCAGCAGTGGTTGGGAGGCCCCACGGGGCATGAACACTGAAGCTTTCTTT
TRBV7-2	-	-	TRBJ1-2	CASSLEQGINYGYTF	TGTGCCAGCAGCTTAGAACAGGGTATCAACTATGGCTACACCTTC
TRBV7-2	TRBD1	-	TRBJ1-1	CASSLGQGLNTEAFF	TGTGCCAGCAGCTTAGGACAGGGGCTGAACACTGAAGCTTTCTTT
TRBV3-1/TRBV3-2	TRBD1	-	TRBJ2-7	CASSPMGRQGREQYF	TGTGCCAGCAGCCCGATGGGCCGACAGGGCCGCGAGCAGTACTTC
TRBV4-3	-	few	TRBJ2-1	CASSQDRRTYNEQFF	TGCGCCAGCAGCCAAGACCGGCGGACATACAATGAGCAGTTCTTC
TRBV2	-	-	TRBJ1-5	CASSAQSGDQPQHF	TGTGCCAGCAGTGCCCAATCCGGTGATCAGCCCCAGCATTTT
TRBV18	-	-	TRBJ2-5	CASSPSGGGFQETQYF	TGTGCCAGCTCACCATCAGGCGGGGGCTTTCAAGAGACCCAGTACTTC
TRBV7-2	-	-	TRBJ1-1	CASSLTQNTEAFF	TGTGCCAGCAGCTTAACACAAAACACTGAAGCTTTCTTT
TRBV9	-	-	TRBJ1-6	CASSVGPPGGRSPLHF	TGTGCCAGCAGCGTAGGGCCACCGGGGGGTCGTTCACCCCTCCACTTT
TRBV7-9	-	-	TRBJ2-1	CASSSGGPAYNEQFF	TGTGCCAGCAGCTCCGGGGGGCCTGCCTACAATGAGCAGTTCTTC
TRBV2	-	-	TRBJ1-5	CASSRQSSNQPQHF	TGTGCCAGCAGTCGACAGAGTAGCAATCAGCCCCAGCATTTT
TRBV23-1	TRBD1	-	TRBJ1-5	CAPDRGRYSNQPQHF	TGCGCTCCGGACAGGGGTCGATATAGCAATCAGCCCCAGCATTTT
TRBV10-2	TRBD2	once	TRBJ2-4	CASSDPAGEGIQYF	TGCGCCAGCAGTGATCCGGCGGGGGAGGGCATTCAGTACTTC
TRBV21-1	-	-	TRBJ2-1	CASSIGHYNEQFF	TGTGCCAGCAGCATTGGCCATTACAATGAGCAGTTCTTC
TRBV2	-	-	TRBJ2-1	CASSEVTPENEQFF	TGTGCCAGCAGTGAAGTTACTCCTGAAAATGAGCAGTTCTTC
TRBV14	-	-	TRBJ2-5	CASSQGLRETQYF	TGTGCCAGCAGCCAGGGACTTCGGGAGACCCAGTACTTC
TRBV4-1	TRBD2	once	TRBJ2-2	CASSRVAGALTGELFF	TGCGCCAGCAGCCGAGTAGCGGGAGCGTTGACCGGGGAGCTGTTTTTT
TRBV6-2/TRBV6-3	TRBD2	-	TRBJ2-7	CASSYRGRGYEQYF	TGTGCCAGCAGTTACCGCGGGAGGGGCTACGAGCAGTACTTC
TRBV5-1	TRBD1	-	TRBJ1-2	CASSFRTGDYGYTF	TGCGCCAGCAGCTTTCGGACAGGGGACTATGGCTACACCTTC
TRBV25-1	-	-	TRBJ1-1	CASSEYLNTEAFF	TGTGCCAGCAGTGAATATCTAAACACTGAAGCTTTCTTT
TRBV27	-	once	TRBJ2-6	CASRGLSGANVLTF	TGTGCCAGTAGGGGTTTGTCTGGGGCCAACGTCCTGACTTTC
TRBV7-8	TRBD1	once	TRBJ1-5	CASSLTGGNQPQHF	TGTGCCAGCAGCTTAACAGGGGGTAATCAGCCCCAGCATTTT
TRBV4-2	TRBD1	-	TRBJ1-6	CASSQLGTGNSPLHF	TGTGCCAGCAGCCAACTAGGGACAGGGAACTCACCCCTCCACTTT
TRBV30	-	-	TRBJ2-3	CAWSDGGTSTDTQYF	TGTGCCTGGAGTGATGGCGGTACTAGCACAGATACGCAGTATTTT
TRBV5-5	TRBD1	-	TRBJ1-1	CASSYRQGTTMNTEAFF	TGTGCCAGCAGCTACCGACAGGGGACTACGATGAACACTGAAGCTTTCTTT
TRBV4-1	TRBD1	-	TRBJ2-7	CASSYLTGSSYEQYF	TGCGCCAGCAGCTACCTGACAGGGAGCTCCTACGAGCAGTACTTC
TRBV7-9	-	-	TRBJ1-2	CASSLDGGRSYTF	TGTGCCAGCAGCTTAGACGGGGGTCGGAGCTACACCTTC
TRBV5-5	-	-	TRBJ1-3	CASSLDPVSGNTIYF	TGTGCCAGCAGCTTGGATCCAGTCTCTGGAAACACCATATATTTT
TRBV5-4	TRBD1	-	TRBJ2-7	CASSFSGTGGVWDF	TGTGCCAGCAGCTTCTCCGGGACAGGGGGCGTTTGGGACTTC
TRBV6-5	-	-	TRBJ1-5	CASSADIYVHQPQHF	TGTGCCAGCAGCGCGGACATTTATGTCCATCAGCCCCAGCATTTT